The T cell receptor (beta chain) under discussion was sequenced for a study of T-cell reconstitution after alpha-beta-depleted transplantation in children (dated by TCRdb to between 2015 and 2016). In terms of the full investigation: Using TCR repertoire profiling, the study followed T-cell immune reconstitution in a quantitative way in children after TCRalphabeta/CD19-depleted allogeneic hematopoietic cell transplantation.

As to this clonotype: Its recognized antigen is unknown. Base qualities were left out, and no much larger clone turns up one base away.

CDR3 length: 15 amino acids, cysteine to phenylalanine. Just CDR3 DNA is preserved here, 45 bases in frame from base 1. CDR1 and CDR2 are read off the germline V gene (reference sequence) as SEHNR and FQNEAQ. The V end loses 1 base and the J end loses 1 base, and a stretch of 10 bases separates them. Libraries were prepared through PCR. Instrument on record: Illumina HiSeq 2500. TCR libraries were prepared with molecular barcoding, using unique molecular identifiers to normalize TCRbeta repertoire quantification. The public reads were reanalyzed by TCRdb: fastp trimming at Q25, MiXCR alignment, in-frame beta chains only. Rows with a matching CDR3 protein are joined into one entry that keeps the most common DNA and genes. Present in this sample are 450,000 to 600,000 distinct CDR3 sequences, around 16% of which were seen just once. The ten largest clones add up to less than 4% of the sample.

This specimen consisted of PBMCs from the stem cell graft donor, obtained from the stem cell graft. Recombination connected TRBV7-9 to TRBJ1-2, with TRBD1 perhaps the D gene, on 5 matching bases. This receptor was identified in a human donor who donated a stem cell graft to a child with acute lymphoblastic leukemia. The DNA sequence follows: TGTGCCAGCAGCTTAGTCACAGGTTATAACTATGGCTACACCTTC. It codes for CASSLVTGYNYGYTF.